These 3 T cell receptor beta chains were all obtained from the same sample, sequenced in a study of post-analysis software for immune sequencing data. Study results and limitations: Controls showed lower frequencies than patients for five or six TRBV segments, and TRBV5-6, TRBV5-1 and TRBV20-1 were among these.

Their antigens remain unidentified. TCR beta cDNA libraries included unique molecular identifiers. TCRdb fed the PCR reads into MiXCR, producing one record per CDR3 protein. Among about 380,000 distinct CDR3 sequences listed, approximately 33% were seen once. Sequenced material: blood. These receptor sequences come from a girl aged 10 to 17 with multiple sclerosis.

V usage is TRBV20-1 and J usage is TRBJ2-7; 14 bases are shared with TRBD2. The CDR3 has 14 amino acids. J gave up 10 bases and V 6 bases, and 11 bases lay outside the gene matches. Germline V lookup: CDR1 DFQATT, CDR2 SNEGSKA (reference sequence). CDR3 loop: CSAPGLAGVEAQYF. DNA of the CDR3: TGCAGTGCCCCGGGACTAGCGGGGGTGGAGGCCCAGTACTTC.

The rearrangement joins TRBV12-3 or TRBV12-4 to TRBJ1-1; D is undetermined. This CDR3 is built from 13 residues. V was trimmed by 3 bases and J by 5 bases, leaving 10 bases between them. DNA for the CDR3: TGTGCCAGCAGTTTCGAGGGATGGACTGAAGCTTTCTTT. The encoded protein is CASSFEGWTEAFF.

V and J are TRBV19 and TRBJ2-3; possible D gene TRBD2, 6 bases. The CDR3 has 16 amino acids. The V gene lost 1 base and the J gene lost 0 bases, with 11 bases spanning the gap. CDR1 and CDR2 (germline): LNHDA, SQIVND (reference sequence). The CDR3 sequence: CASSIAGLPSTDTQYF. As DNA, the CDR3 is TGTGCCAGTAGTATAGCGGGACTTCCTAGCACAGATACGCAGTATTTT.